This T cell receptor beta chain was retrieved from a study of blood T cell repertoires in COVID-19. In the authors' workflow: Quantification of nucleated cells was approximated via reference gene primer amplification. The table came from immunoSEQ multiplex PCR; TCRdb's copy has only in-frame clones and leaves some out. D and trimming were read from the DNA, whereas the V and J calls and clone size are those reported in that table. The sample includes some 66,000 clones, roughly nine tenths seen only once; the top ten take about 6.8%. J was trimmed by 2 bases and V by 4 bases; bases with no gene match: 10. The CDR3 spans 16 residues. CDR1 is MDHEN and CDR2 is SYDVKM in the germline V gene.

The sequenced sample was peripheral blood. The chain recombines TRBV28 with TRBJ2-7; 8 nucleotides agree with TRBD1. This receptor was taken from a human donor in a cohort sampled during active COVID-19. The CDR3 loop is CASSSPRGPQPYEQYF. In nucleotides, the CDR3 is TGTGCCAGCAGTTCACCCAGGGGGCCCCAGCCCTACGAGCAGTACTTC.